This entry lists 15 T cell receptor beta chains sequenced from one sample in a study of T cells of healthy individuals. TCRdb analysed the 5' RACE reads with MiXCR anew, one entry per CDR3 protein. The sample yields tens of thousands of distinct CDR3 sequences, under 15% seen once. The receptors originated from a human donor in good health.

Of note for this clonotype: A junction end diverges from the germline sequence, so it may reflect a read error. The V gene is TRBV5-1, the J gene TRBJ1-2; unclear D gene. Germline CDR1 and CDR2: SGHRS and YFSETQ. This CDR3 is 14 amino acids long. CDR3 nucleotides: TGCGCCAGCAGCTTGGACGGCGAGACCTATGGCTACAACTTC. Amino acids: CASSLDGETYGYNF.

This chain joins TRBV9 and TRBJ1-4; possible D gene TRBD1, 5 bases. The CDR3 contains 15 residues. Looked up from germline, CDR1 is SGDLS and CDR2 is YYNGEE. Deletions cut 0 bases from V and 5 bases from J, with 11 bases between. Written as DNA, the CDR3 is TGTGCCAGCAGCGTAGGCGACAGACCAAATGAAAAACTGTTTTTT. Its protein product is CASSVGDRPNEKLFF.

The CDR3 spells CSARTDTGELFF. The CDR3 DNA reads as TGCAGTGCTAGGACGGATACCGGGGAGCTGTTTTTT. V is TRBV20-1 and J is TRBJ2-2; D is undetermined. Per germline, CDR1 DFQATT and CDR2 SNEGSKA (reference sequence). There are 12 residues in the CDR3. Trimming pared 3 bases from V and 5 bases from J, leaving 7 bases between.

A few counts support this clonotype. This chain joins TRBV20-1 and TRBJ1-3, with 7 positions matching TRBD1. With V trimmed by 0 bases and J by 2 bases, 4 bases remained unmatched. The CDR3 loop spans 15 amino acids. Germline-derived CDR1 and CDR2 are DFQATT and SNEGSKA (reference sequence). CDR3 protein: CSAREHRGPGNTIYF. CDR3 coding DNA: TGCAGTGCTAGAGAGCACAGGGGCCCTGGAAACACCATATATTTT.

This clonotype has a count of ten or more. The CDR3 DNA sequence: TGTGCCAGCAGTACGAATCTAGGGGGCTACACCTTC. This gives the protein CASSTNLGGYTF. The V gene is TRBV28, the J gene TRBJ1-2; D is unresolved. This CDR3 has 12 amino acids. Trimming took 5 bases from V and 8 from J, leaving 12 bases between them. Germline V gives CDR1 MDHEN, CDR2 SYDVKM.

J is TRBJ1-6 and V is TRBV5-1; D unclear. This CDR3 region has 13 residues. Trimming removed 4 bases from V and 9 bases from J, with 11 bases in between. Per the germline V gene, CDR1 is SGHRS and CDR2 is YFSETQ. The CDR3 loop reads CASSEEGFSPLHF. Written as DNA, the CDR3 is TGCGCCAGCAGCGAGGAGGGTTTTTCACCCCTCCACTTT. Looking up the rest from reference TRBV5-1 and TRBJ1-6 gives the full variable domain: KAGVTQTPRYLIKTRGQQVTLSCSPISGHRSVSWYQQTPGQGLQFLFEYFSETQRNKGNFPGRFSGRQFSNSRSEMNVSTLELGDSALYLCASSEEGFSPLHFGNGTRLTVT.

V and J are TRBV12-3 or TRBV12-4 and TRBJ1-4; no clear D gene. Trimming shortened V by 4 bases and J by 8 bases, and 17 bases separated the two germline ends. This CDR3 comprises 15 residues. The CDR3 is CASSSDAGLTEKLFF. CDR3 bases: TGTGCCAGCAGTTCGGACGCGGGGTTAACGGAAAAACTGTTTTTT.

This clonotype was seen at least ten times. This chain links TRBV27 with TRBJ1-1; D not resolved. The CDR3 is 13 residues long. Germline CDR1 MNHEY, CDR2 SMNVEV (reference sequence). V was pared by 3 bases and J by 4 bases, with 9 bases between. CDR3 amino acids: CASSFLGSTEAFF. The CDR3, as DNA: TGTGCCAGCAGTTTCCTTGGTTCCACTGAAGCTTTCTTT.

This clonotype showed up many times. V gene TRBV6-2 or TRBV6-3 combines with J gene TRBJ2-4; TRBD2 is a possible D gene (5 bases). In germline, CDR1 is MNHEY, CDR2 SVGEGT. V lost 2 bases, J lost 7 bases, and 12 bases lay in between. This CDR3 is 14 amino acids long. As DNA, the CDR3 is TGTGCCAGCAGTTACGGAGGTAGTTGGAACATTCAGTACTTC. Its translation is CASSYGGSWNIQYF.

The chain has TRBV12-5 and TRBJ1-2, with TRBD1 matching 7 bases. The length of the CDR3 is 17 residues. Germline V gives CDR1 LGHNT, CDR2 FRNRAP. With V trimmed by 2 bases and J by 0 bases, 9 bases remained unmatched. This CDR3 is CASGLYRGPSANYGYTF. CDR3 DNA sequence: TGTGCTAGTGGTTTGTATAGGGGGCCCAGTGCTAACTATGGCTACACCTTC.

This clonotype was recorded many times. The V gene is TRBV20-1, the J gene TRBJ1-2; perhaps TRBD1 as D (6 bases). The V gene's germline CDR1 is DFQATT and CDR2 SNEGSKA (reference sequence). V shed 1 base and J shed 4 bases, with 10 bases lying between them. This CDR3 spans 13 amino acids. CDR3 region: CSARGGTTYGYTF. The CDR3 nucleotides read TGCAGTGCTAGAGGGGGGACAACCTATGGCTACACCTTC.

The chain has TRBV30 and TRBJ1-1; D is undetermined. CDR1 is GTSNPN, CDR2 SVGIG, per germline (reference sequence). Trimming removed 5 bases at V and 4 bases at J, with 14 bases between. The CDR3 sequence is 13 residues long. CDR3 nucleotides: TGTGCCTGGGATCAAGGAGGAGCCACTGAAGCTTTCTTT. Encoded protein: CAWDQGGATEAFF.

This clonotype was counted only a few times. This chain joins TRBV6-2 or TRBV6-3 and TRBJ2-4; unclear D gene. Germline V gene sequence: CDR1 MNHEY, CDR2 SVGEGT. Trimming took 10 bases from V and 9 from J, leaving 16 bases between them. This CDR3 has 12 amino acids. The CDR3 sequence is CAIKDGVGIQYF. The CDR3 coding sequence is TGTGCCATAAAGGACGGAGTCGGCATTCAGTACTTC.

This clonotype has just a few counts. The chain uses TRBV20-1 and TRBJ1-2; D may be TRBD1 (6 bases). V lost 4 bases and J lost 1, with 10 bases in between. The CDR3 totals 13 residues. Germline V gene lookup returns CDR1 DFQATT and CDR2 SNEGSKA (reference sequence). The CDR3 DNA follows: TGCAGTGCTAAAAGACAGGATAACTATGGCTACACCTTC. It encodes CSAKRQDNYGYTF.

CDR3 region: CSVVRADTQYF. In DNA form, the CDR3 reads TGCAGCGTTGTCAGGGCAGATACGCAGTATTTT. The chain uses TRBV29-1 and TRBJ2-3; D may be TRBD1 (5 bases). CDR1 is SQVTM, CDR2 ANQGSEA, per germline. This CDR3 is 11 amino acids long. Trimming took off 4 bases at V and 4 bases at J, with 6 bases between the two ends.